Following are 20 T cell receptor beta chains from one sample sequenced in a study of blood T cell repertoires in COVID-19. Generated by immunoSEQ multiplex PCR, the TCRdb table keeps only in-frame clones and is missing some. The sample records approximately 27,000 clones, about 91% being singletons. Input material: peripheral blood. The receptors originated from a man between 65 and 85 years old with acute or convalescent COVID-19.

The chain employs TRBV7-2 and TRBJ1-6; the match to TRBD1 covers 7 bases. V lost 1 base and J lost 7; bases outside the gene matches: 4. The CDR3 is 15 amino acids. From germline, CDR1 is SGHTA and CDR2 FQGNSA. CDR3 residues: CASSLGQGVNSPLHF. CDR3 coding DNA: TGTGCCAGCAGCTTAGGGCAGGGGGTCAATTCACCCCTCCACTTT.

V is TRBV2 and J is TRBJ1-1; D is undetermined. This CDR3 is 15 amino acids long. Germline lookup yields CDR1 SNHLY and CDR2 FYNNEI. The V gene lost 7 bases and the J gene lost 2 bases, with 17 bases spanning the gap. The CDR3 nucleotides read TGTGCCAGCACGTACAGCTCCCCTGGCAACACTGAAGCTTTCTTT. Encoded protein: CASTYSSPGNTEAFF. The full variable domain, its missing parts supplied by reference TRBV2 and TRBJ1-1, is EPEVTQTPSHQVTQMGQEVILRCVPISNHLYFYWYRQILGQKVEFLVSFYNNEISEKSEIFDDQFSVERPDGSNFTLKIRSTKLEDSAMYFCASTYSSPGNTEAFFGQGTRLTVV.

The chain's CDR3 is CASSVNNFGGNYGYTF. The CDR3 bases are TGTGCCAGCAGCGTAAATAATTTCGGGGGTAACTATGGCTACACCTTC. The chain is built from TRBV9 and TRBJ1-2; the D gene is possibly TRBD1 (5 bases). V was cut by 1 base and J by 1 base, with 14 bases left in between. The CDR3 has 16 residues. From germline, CDR1 is SGDLS and CDR2 YYNGEE. Variable domain in full (rest from reference TRBV9 and TRBJ1-2): DSGVTQTPKHLITATGQRVTLRCSPRSGDLSVYWYQQSLDQGLQFLIQYYNGEERAKGNILERFSAQQFPDLHSELNLSSLELGDSALYFCASSVNNFGGNYGYTFGSGTRLTVV.

The V call is TRBV5-1, the J call TRBJ2-1, with TRBD1 as a possible D gene (5 bases). Trimming stripped 1 base from V and 6 bases from J, with 14 bases between. The length of the CDR3 is 15 residues. Germline V lookup: CDR1 SGHRS, CDR2 YFSETQ. The DNA for the CDR3 is TGCGCCAGCAGCTTGACAGGTGGGTCCAGCAATGAGCAGTTCTTC. It yields the protein CASSLTGGSSNEQFF.

This chain connects TRBV9 to TRBJ2-7; 7 bases are a match to TRBD2. The CDR3 covers 15 residues. The germline gives CDR1 SGDLS, CDR2 YYNGEE. V trimming: 2 bases; J trimming: 2 bases; junction bases outside the gene matches: 7. The CDR3 DNA is TGTGCCAGCAGCGTCCGGGACTATGGGACCTACGAGCAGTACTTC. Encoded protein: CASSVRDYGTYEQYF.

This sequence joins TRBV28 and TRBJ2-2, with D uncertain. V dropped 5 bases and J dropped 5 bases, with 6 bases sitting between them. Germline values: CDR1 MDHEN, CDR2 SYDVKM. CDR3 size: 12 residues. CDR3 nucleotides: TGTGCCAGCAGTCTCTTTACCGGGGAGCTGTTTTTT. Protein product: CASSLFTGELFF.

V gene TRBV28 combines with J gene TRBJ2-2, with 7 bases aligning to TRBD1. Germline V CDR1 and CDR2: MDHEN, SYDVKM. V lost 6 bases, J lost 0 bases, and 4 bases stayed unmatched. The CDR3 consists of 15 residues. CDR3 nucleotide sequence: TGTGCCAGCAGGCCCGGGACAGCGAACACCGGGGAGCTGTTTTTT. The encoded protein is CASRPGTANTGELFF.

The chain recombines TRBV10-3 with TRBJ2-1; 10 bases match TRBD2. CDR1 ENHRY and CDR2 SYGVKD come from the germline V gene. The length of the CDR3 is 15 residues. The V and J ends lost 0 bases and 8 bases, in that order; junction bases with no gene match: 4. CDR3 nucleotide sequence: TGTGCCATCAGTGAGTCGGGAAGCGGGAGGGATGAGCAGTTCTTC. Amino acid sequence: CAISESGSGRDEQFF.

Written as DNA, the CDR3 is TGTGCCAGCAGCCCGGACAGGTTCACTGAAGCTTTCTTT. Its protein product is CASSPDRFTEAFF. The V gene is TRBV11-2, the J gene TRBJ1-1; TRBD1 matches at 7 bases. From germline, CDR1 is SGHAT and CDR2 FQNNGV. This CDR3 comprises 13 residues. Trimming took 5 bases from V and 4 from J; bases not matched to a gene: 4.

The sample holds a few counts of this clone. The chain links TRBV10-3 to TRBJ1-2; D might be TRBD1 (5 bases). The CDR3 contains 12 residues. CDR1 and CDR2 (germline): ENHRY, SYGVKD. Trimming pared 7 bases from V and 4 bases from J, leaving 10 bases between. The CDR3 is CAINPGGYGYTF. In nucleotides, the CDR3 is TGTGCCATCAATCCGGGGGGCTATGGCTACACCTTC.

V gene TRBV21-1 combines with J gene TRBJ1-1; the DNA was not compared with TRBD1, the D call given in the table. TRBV21-1 is a documented pseudogene. This CDR3 comprises 12 residues. DNA of the CDR3: TGTGCCAGGGGGACAGGGGGCACTGAAGCTTTCTTT. Translating gives CARGTGGTEAFF.

The J gene is TRBJ1-1, the V gene TRBV9; 10 nucleotides match TRBD1. Germline V gives CDR1 SGDLS, CDR2 YYNGEE. The trim removed 4 bases at V and 6 bases at J, leaving 12 bases unmatched. CDR3 size: 16 residues. CDR3 sequence: CASSPGQGEADAEAFF. CDR3 coding DNA: TGTGCCAGCAGCCCTGGACAGGGGGAGGCGGACGCTGAAGCTTTCTTT.

This chain connects TRBV14 to TRBJ2-1, with D possibly being TRBD1 (6 bases). The germline gives CDR1 SGHDN, CDR2 FVKESK. This CDR3 is 16 amino acids long. Deletions cut 0 bases from V and 0 bases from J, with 9 bases between. The CDR3 DNA is TGTGCCAGCAGCCAAGAGAGGGGGATCTCCTACAATGAGCAGTTCTTC. Translation: CASSQERGISYNEQFF. The full variable domain, in which reference TRBV14 and TRBJ2-1 provide the parts outside the CDR3, is EAGVTQFPSHSVIEKGQTVTLRCDPISGHDNLYWYRRVMGKEIKFLLHFVKESKQDESGMPNNRFLAERTGGTYSTLKVQPAELEDSGVYFCASSQERGISYNEQFFGPGTRLTVL.

CDR3 amino acids: CASSLFSDYEQYF. In DNA form, the CDR3 reads TGCGCCAGCAGCTTGTTTTCAGACTACGAGCAGTACTTC. This chain connects TRBV5-1 to TRBJ2-7; D call uncertain. From germline, CDR1 is SGHRS and CDR2 YFSETQ. Trimming pared 1 base from V and 3 bases from J, leaving 8 bases between. The CDR3 runs to 13 residues.

This chain joins TRBV24-1 and TRBJ2-7; 7 nucleotides agree with TRBD1. CDR1 and CDR2 from the germline V gene are KGHDR and SFDVKD. The J segment lost 2 bases and the V segment lost 4 bases, leaving 7 bases of the junction unmatched. The CDR3 totals 15 residues. The CDR3 here is CATSDPNRGTYEQYF. DNA of the CDR3: TGTGCCACCAGTGACCCCAACAGGGGTACCTACGAGCAGTACTTC.

The J gene is TRBJ2-7, the V gene TRBV2; maybe TRBD2 (5 bases). Per germline, CDR1 SNHLY and CDR2 FYNNEI. V shed 10 bases and J shed 6 bases, with 13 bases lying between them. This CDR3 contains 11 residues. The CDR3 is CATAGPGEQYF. The CDR3 region has the DNA TGTGCCACCGCGGGCCCCGGCGAGCAGTACTTC.

The chain recombines TRBV9 with TRBJ2-3, with D hard to call. V lost 0 bases and J lost 3, with 2 bases in between. Germline V gene lookup returns CDR1 SGDLS and CDR2 YYNGEE. This CDR3 region has 12 residues. The DNA of the CDR3 is TGTGCCAGCAGCGTAGCGACAGATACGCAGTATTTT. Translation gives CASSVATDTQYF.

This sequence joins TRBV28 and TRBJ2-7, with D perhaps TRBD2 (6 bases). The germline gives CDR1 MDHEN, CDR2 SYDVKM. The CDR3 consists of 14 residues. Trimming stripped 3 bases from V and 0 bases from J, with 9 bases between. CDR3 nucleotide sequence: TGTGCCAGCAGTTTTTGGGGGGTCTCCTACGAGCAGTACTTC. Protein: CASSFWGVSYEQYF.

The rearrangement uses TRBV5-1 and TRBJ2-7; maybe TRBD2 (6 bases). Per germline, CDR1 SGHRS and CDR2 YFSETQ. The CDR3 spans 15 residues. Trimming shortened V by 4 bases and J by 1 base, and 15 bases separated the two germline ends. CDR3 nucleotides: TGCGCCAGCAGCACTGGGACTGCGATTTCCTACGAGCAGTACTTC. Protein sequence: CASSTGTAISYEQYF.

The rearrangement uses TRBV7-8 and TRBJ1-4; the match to TRBD1 covers 7 bases. After removal of 1 base from V and 5 bases from J, the junction contained 1 base not matched to a gene. The CDR3 covers 14 residues. CDR1 is SGHVS and CDR2 is FQNEAQ in the germline V gene. The CDR3, as DNA: TGTGCCAGCAGCTTAGACAGGGGCAATGAAAAACTGTTTTTT. The encoded protein is CASSLDRGNEKLFF.